One T cell receptor (beta chain) is described in this entry. Every patient was untreated before thyroid surgery. The V and J ends lost 6 bases and 14 bases respectively, with 23 bases between them. Germline CDR1 reads MNHNS; CDR2 reads SASEGT. The CDR3 covers 15 residues. The source of the sample is a study of metastatic and nonmetastatic thyroid tumors. Original analysis: The study's classifier, a distant-metastasis tool for papillary thyroid cancer, was built using CDR3 differences across clinicopathological groups. TCRdb re-called clones from the PCR reads using MiXCR. TCRdb assigned the V and J calls; the authors' analysis was not used. This repertoire shows 25,000 to 30,000 clones, 3.5% to 4% found once; its top ten account for approximately 3%.

The chain joins TRBV6-1 to TRBJ1-6, with D maybe TRBD1 (6 bases). Sequenced sample: blood. The sequence was obtained from a male donor with papillary thyroid cancer or a benign thyroid nodule (not recorded which). Some clones in this sample may be carry-over from other donors' samples. The CDR3 reads CASRSPDRILSALHF. Written as DNA, the CDR3 is TGTGCCAGCAGATCCCCAGACAGGATACTGTCAGCCCTCCACTTT.